These T cell receptor beta chains were read from a single sample in a study of shared clonotypes between healthy human individuals. This table comes from immunoSEQ multiplex PCR, and its TCRdb copy is limited to in-frame clones, with some not included. The top ten clones hold over 10% of a sample with roughly 500,000 clones, 76% of them seen once. Sequences were obtained from PBMCs. The receptors were gathered from a woman aged 35 to 49 in good health. Some clones in this sample may be carry-over from other donors' samples. The CDR3 runs from the conserved cysteine through the conserved F or W. The D gene is left open where the match is weak. Expanded clones are given a class, and other clones once, few, many or no size at all.

D gene,clone size,J gene,V gene,CDR3 DNA,CDR3 protein
NA,NA,TRBJ2-3,TRBV4-2,TGTGCCAGCAGCTTAGCTGTTACGCAGTATTTT,CASSLAVTQYF
NA,NA,TRBJ2-5,TRBV5-1,TGCGCCAGCAGCTTGACGGGAAGTAGAGAGACCCAGTACTTC,CASSLTGSRETQYF
NA,NA,TRBJ2-7,TRBV10-2,TGCGCCAGCGGACACTCCAGGGTTTCCTACGAGCAGTACTTC,CASGHSRVSYEQYF
NA,once,TRBJ2-1,TRBV27,TGTGCCAGCAGTACGAATAGCGTAGGTGAGCAGTTCTTC,CASSTNSVGEQFF
TRBD2,NA,TRBJ2-3,TRBV19,TGTGCCAGTAGTACCCGGGTAGCGGGAGCTCCAGATACGCAGTATTTT,CASSTRVAGAPDTQYF
NA,NA,TRBJ1-5,TRBV5-5,TGTGCCAGCAGCTTGGTGGGTAGGAGCAATCAGCCCCAGCATTTT,CASSLVGRSNQPQHF
NA,NA,TRBJ2-7,TRBV6-5,TGTGCCAGCAGTTACCAGCGGGACAGCTACGAGCAGTACTTC,CASSYQRDSYEQYF
NA,NA,TRBJ2-7,TRBV28,TGTGCCAGCAGTCCACCGGGACGAAACTACGAGCAGTACTTC,CASSPPGRNYEQYF
NA,NA,TRBJ2-7,TRBV4-1,TGCGCCAGCAGCCACCCGCTCGAGGGAGACGAGCAGTACTTC,CASSHPLEGDEQYF
NA,NA,TRBJ2-5,TRBV9,TGTGCCAGCAGCAAGGGAAGGCGGTGGAGCGAGACCCAGTACTTC,CASSKGRRWSETQYF
TRBD2,once,TRBJ2-7,TRBV7-2,TGTGCCAGCAGCTTAGAAGCGGGAGGGATTAGCTCCTACGAGCAGTACTTC,CASSLEAGGISSYEQYF
TRBD1,NA,TRBJ2-4,TRBV27,TGTGCCAGCAGTCTTAGACAGGGATTGGGCATTCAGTACTTC,CASSLRQGLGIQYF
TRBD2,NA,TRBJ2-7,TRBV27,TGTGCCAGCAGTTTATCGGCTAGCGGGAACTACTACGAGCAGTACTTC,CASSLSASGNYYEQYF
TRBD2,NA,TRBJ2-3,TRBV11-2,TGTGCCAGCAGCTTAGACAGGACTAGCGGGAGTTGGGGCACAGATACGCAGTATTTT,CASSLDRTSGSWGTDTQYF
NA,once,TRBJ2-1,TRBV15,TGTGCCACCAGCAGGTCACTACTTCAGCATGAGCAGTTCTTC,CATSRSLLQHEQFF
NA,NA,TRBJ2-7,TRBV28,TGTGCCAGCTATCGCGGGACCCCAGGCGAGCAGTACTTC,CASYRGTPGEQYF
NA,NA,TRBJ1-5,TRBV28,TGTGCCAGCAGAAGGGTCCCCCAGCCCCAGCATTTT,CASRRVPQPQHF
TRBD2,NA,TRBJ2-3,TRBV6-4,TGTGCCAGCAGTCTGACTAGCGGGAGCTCAGATACGCAGTATTTT,CASSLTSGSSDTQYF
NA,NA,TRBJ2-2,TRBV7-2,TGTGCCAGCAGCTTAAGGGGGGGACCCGGGGAGCTGTTTTTT,CASSLRGGPGELFF
NA,NA,TRBJ2-2,TRBV5-4,TGTGCCAGCAGCTTAGGCGGGGTAACCGGGGAGCTGTTTTTT,CASSLGGVTGELFF
NA,NA,TRBJ2-2,TRBV5-1,TGCGCCAGCAGCTTGGGAACATCGGGCACCGGGGAGCTGTTTTTT,CASSLGTSGTGELFF
NA,NA,TRBJ2-7,TRBV11-2,TGTGCCAGCAGCCCCGGAAGCCCTGGCGAGCAGTACTTC,CASSPGSPGEQYF
TRBD2,few,TRBJ2-5,TRBV7-9,TGTGCCAGCAGCCGAACAAGTACTAGCGGCCAAGAGACCCAGTACTTC,CASSRTSTSGQETQYF
NA,many,TRBJ1-2,TRBV15,TGTGCCACCAGCGTTAGCGGGGGGTTCGGCTACACCTTC,CATSVSGGFGYTF
NA,NA,TRBJ1-2,TRBV29-1,TGCAGCGTTGTAGGGACAACTATCGGCTATGGCTACACCTTC,CSVVGTTIGYGYTF
NA,once,TRBJ2-5,TRBV5-1,TGCGCCAGCAGCCCAGATGATGTAGAGACCCAGTACTTC,CASSPDDVETQYF
NA,NA,TRBJ1-6,TRBV2,TGTGCCAGCACGAGGGGTAATTCACCCCTCCACTTT,CASTRGNSPLHF
NA,NA,TRBJ1-1,TRBV7-9,TGTGCCAGCAGCTTAGGGCGAGTCACTGAAGCTTTCTTT,CASSLGRVTEAFF
TRBD1,NA,TRBJ2-7,TRBV2,TGTGCCAGCAACAGGGACAGGGGAATCCCCCAGCAGTACTTC,CASNRDRGIPQQYF
TRBD1,few,TRBJ2-7,TRBV19,TGTGCCAGTAGTATTGGGAAGACAGGGGGCGAGCAGTACTTC,CASSIGKTGGEQYF